This T cell receptor (beta chain) comes out of a study of PD-L1 blockade in urothelial cancer (dated by TCRdb to about 2017). Describing the broader study: Therapy was started in the mid-2010s for all patients, and atezolizumab 1,200 mg was administered intravenously every 3 weeks. About nine tenths of the roughly 29 patients were males with bladder-origin urothelial cancer, and about 60% of the 29 reported a prior smoking history. Patients had an ECOG performance status of 0 or 1 and had received between 0 and 3 prior chemotherapy regimens. Blood samples were analyzed 3 weeks after the start of treatment (second dose) and 6 weeks after the start of treatment. Blood samples yielded a median of roughly 140,000 T cells and roughly 83,000 unique TCRs, with median clonality approximately 0.08. Somatic, immune and clinical correlates of response to PD-L1 blockade with atezolizumab in urothelial cancer were the focus of an exploratory multi-omic analysis. TCR sequencing covered pretreatment tumor samples and matched, serially collected peripheral blood taken before and after atezolizumab treatment. Durable clinical benefit meant progression-free survival longer than 6 months, and TCR features were also tested against progression-free and overall survival. Whole exome sequencing and RNA sequencing of pretreatment tumors were performed alongside TCR sequencing in the same patients. About 10 patients achieved durable clinical benefit and some 21 did not. Pretreatment blood TCR-seq was available for about 27 patients, at least one posttreatment blood collection was obtained for around 25 patients, and tumor TCR-seq was available for around 25 patients. Broad study findings and their caveats: A pretreatment peripheral blood TCR clonality below the median was linked to improved progression-free and overall survival. Greater expansion of tumor-associated TCR clones in peripheral blood 3 weeks after the start of treatment was observed in patients with durable benefit (n of about 24, p = 0.022). Small sample size (n ≈ 30) and many exploratory analyses mean the results are intended to be hypothesis-generating.

Synthetic TCR analog templates were spiked into each PCR so that absolute template abundance could be estimated from read counts. TCRbeta CDR3 regions were amplified from genomic DNA with bias-controlled V and J gene primers using the immunoSEQ assay. Sequencing of rearranged TCRbeta segments was performed at approximately 20X coverage. The study's own analysis went as follows. Sequencing errors were corrected by clustering, and CDR3s were annotated against IMGT so that V, D and J genes could be assigned. Only productive TCRbeta rearrangements were used in downstream analyses, excluding out-of-frame or stop-codon sequences. To compute clonality, Shannon entropy was normalized by the log of the number of unique productive sequences and then subtracted from one. Fisher's exact test with Benjamini-Hochberg correction, using a cutoff of adjusted p below 0.01, was how clones that differed between time points or between blood and tumor were identified. Entries here come from immuneACCESS through TCRdb and include only in-frame sequences with V and J called. Some clones fail to appear in such tables; in the studies checked, an unresolved V gene covers under half of the shortfall, and the cause of the remainder is unknown. From that table come the V and J calls and clone size; the DNA was used to work out D and trimming. The sample has 130,000 or so clones on record, 65% to 85% of them singletons. About 2.9% of the sample is in the top ten clones.

Read against the paper, the sample's time point label means: pretreatment peripheral blood. The cohort comprised nearly 30 patients with locally advanced or metastatic urothelial carcinoma treated at Memorial Sloan Kettering on a trial protocol. Peripheral blood mononuclear cells were collected from each patient pretreatment and during treatment, giving between 1 and 8 total time points per patient. The Qiagen DNeasy Blood extraction kit was used to purify genomic DNA from total PBMCs and tumor samples. PBMCs were collected pretreatment and during treatment, and were isolated and stored as previously described. In the case of this clone: Its target antigen remains unknown. Qualities for individual bases were not recorded, and no much larger clone is one base off.

Material: PBMCs, obtained around atezolizumab (anti-PD-L1) treatment. This TCR was sampled from a man aged 45-65 years with urothelial cancer.

The CDR3 region reads CASSLVSGSYEQYF. DNA sequence: TGTGCCAGCAGCTTGGTTAGCGGCTCCTACGAGCAGTACTTC. This chain is built from TRBV11-2 and TRBJ2-7; D gene: possibly TRBD2, on 6 matching bases. V is shortened by 3 bases, J by 0 bases, and the region joining them spans 9 bases. The CDR3 starts with the cysteine, ends with the phenylalanine, and has 14 residues. Of the read, only the CDR3 DNA is kept; its 42 bases are in frame from base 1. The germline V gene sets CDR1 to SGHAT and CDR2 to FQNNGV.